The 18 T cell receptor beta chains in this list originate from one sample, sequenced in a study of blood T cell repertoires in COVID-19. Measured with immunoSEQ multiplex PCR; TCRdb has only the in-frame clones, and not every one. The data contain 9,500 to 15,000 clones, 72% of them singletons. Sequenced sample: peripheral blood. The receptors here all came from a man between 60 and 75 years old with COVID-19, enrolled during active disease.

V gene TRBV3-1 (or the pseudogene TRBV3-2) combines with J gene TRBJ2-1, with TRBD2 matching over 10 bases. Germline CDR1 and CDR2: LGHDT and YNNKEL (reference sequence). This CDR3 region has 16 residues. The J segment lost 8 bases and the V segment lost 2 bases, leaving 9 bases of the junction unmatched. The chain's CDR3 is CASSQRERGGLDEQFF. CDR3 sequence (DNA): TGTGCCAGCAGCCAAAGAGAGCGGGGGGGCTTGGATGAGCAGTTCTTC.

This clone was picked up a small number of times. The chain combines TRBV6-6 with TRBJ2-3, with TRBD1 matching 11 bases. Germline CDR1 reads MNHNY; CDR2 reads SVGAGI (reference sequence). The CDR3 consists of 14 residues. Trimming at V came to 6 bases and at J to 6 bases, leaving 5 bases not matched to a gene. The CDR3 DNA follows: TGTGCCAGCAGACTCGGACAGGGGGCGGATACGCAGTATTTT. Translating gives CASRLGQGADTQYF.

Here the CDR3 DNA reads TGTGCCAGCAGTTTGCGGGACTTGCGGGGGGGCCAGTACTTC. This sequence encodes CASSLRDLRGGQYF. The chain joins TRBV28 to TRBJ2-7; 9 positions match TRBD2. The CDR3 is 14 residues long. Trimming took 3 bases from V and 10 from J; bases not matched to a gene: 10. Germline lookup yields CDR1 MDHEN and CDR2 SYDVKM.

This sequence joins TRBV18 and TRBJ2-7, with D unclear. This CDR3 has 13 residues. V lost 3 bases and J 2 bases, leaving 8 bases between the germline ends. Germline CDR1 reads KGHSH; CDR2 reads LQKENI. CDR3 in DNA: TGTGCCAGCTCACCGGCCGGAGCCTACGAGCAGTACTTC. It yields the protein CASSPAGAYEQYF.

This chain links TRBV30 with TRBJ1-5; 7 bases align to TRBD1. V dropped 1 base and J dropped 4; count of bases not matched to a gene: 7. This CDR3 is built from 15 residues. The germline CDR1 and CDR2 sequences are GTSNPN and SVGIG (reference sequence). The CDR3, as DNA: TGTGCCTGGAGTGGGACAGGTTGGGGAAATCAGCCCCAGCATTTT. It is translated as CAWSGTGWGNQPQHF.

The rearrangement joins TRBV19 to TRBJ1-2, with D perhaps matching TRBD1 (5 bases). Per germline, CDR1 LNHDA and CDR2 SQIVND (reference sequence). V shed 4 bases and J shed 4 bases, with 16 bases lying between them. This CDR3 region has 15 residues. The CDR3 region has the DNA TGTGCCAGTAGTACCGGCCCAGGAGGGGTCTATGGCTACACCTTC. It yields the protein CASSTGPGGVYGYTF.

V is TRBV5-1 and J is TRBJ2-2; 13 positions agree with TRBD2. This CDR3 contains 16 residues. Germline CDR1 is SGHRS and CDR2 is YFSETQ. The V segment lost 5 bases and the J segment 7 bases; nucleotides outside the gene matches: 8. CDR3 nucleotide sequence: TGCGCCAGCAGGCAGGGACTAGCGGGAACGGACGGGGAGCTGTTTTTT. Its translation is CASRQGLAGTDGELFF. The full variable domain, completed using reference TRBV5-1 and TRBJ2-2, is KAGVTQTPRYLIKTRGQQVTLSCSPISGHRSVSWYQQTPGQGLQFLFEYFSETQRNKGNFPGRFSGRQFSNSRSEMNVSTLELGDSALYLCASRQGLAGTDGELFFGEGSRLTVL.

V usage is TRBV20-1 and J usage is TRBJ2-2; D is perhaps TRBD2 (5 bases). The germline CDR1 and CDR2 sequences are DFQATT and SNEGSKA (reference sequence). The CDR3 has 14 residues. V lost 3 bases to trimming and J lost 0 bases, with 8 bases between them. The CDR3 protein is CSASKRTNTGELFF. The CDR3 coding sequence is TGCAGTGCTAGTAAGCGGACGAACACCGGGGAGCTGTTTTTT.

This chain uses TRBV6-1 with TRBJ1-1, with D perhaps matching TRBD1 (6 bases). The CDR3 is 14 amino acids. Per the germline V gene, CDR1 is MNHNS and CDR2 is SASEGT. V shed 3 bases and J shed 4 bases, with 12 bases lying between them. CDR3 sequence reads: CASSETGLTTEAFF. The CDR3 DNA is TGTGCCAGCAGTGAGACAGGTCTGACCACTGAAGCTTTCTTT.

The CDR3 nucleotides are TGTGCCAGTAGTATTTCCCGTTTGCTAGCGGGGGACACCGGGGAGCTGTTTTTT. Translated: CASSISRLLAGDTGELFF. J is TRBJ2-2 and V is TRBV19, with 10 bases lining up with TRBD2. CDR1 is LNHDA and CDR2 is SQIVND in the germline V gene (reference sequence). The CDR3 totals 18 residues. With 3 bases clipped from V and 3 bases from J, the junction kept 10 bases outside the gene matches.

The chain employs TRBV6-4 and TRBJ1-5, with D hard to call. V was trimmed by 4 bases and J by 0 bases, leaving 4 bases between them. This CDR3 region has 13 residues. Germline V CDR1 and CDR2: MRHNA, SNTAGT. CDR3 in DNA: TGTGCCAGCAGTGCCAGTAGCAATCAGCCCCAGCATTTT. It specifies CASSASSNQPQHF.

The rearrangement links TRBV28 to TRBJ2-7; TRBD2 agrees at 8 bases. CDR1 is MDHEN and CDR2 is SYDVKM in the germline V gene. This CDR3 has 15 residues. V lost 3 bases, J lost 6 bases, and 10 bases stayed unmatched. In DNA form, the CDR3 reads TGTGCCAGCAGTTTCTCCGGGACTAGATTCGCCGAGCAGTACGTC. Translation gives CASSFSGTRFAEQYV.

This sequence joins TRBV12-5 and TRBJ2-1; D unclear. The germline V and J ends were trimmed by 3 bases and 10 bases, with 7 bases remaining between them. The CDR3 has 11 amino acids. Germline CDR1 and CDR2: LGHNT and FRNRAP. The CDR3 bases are TGTGCTAGTGGTTTTCCCCCGGAGCAGTTCTTC. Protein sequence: CASGFPPEQFF.

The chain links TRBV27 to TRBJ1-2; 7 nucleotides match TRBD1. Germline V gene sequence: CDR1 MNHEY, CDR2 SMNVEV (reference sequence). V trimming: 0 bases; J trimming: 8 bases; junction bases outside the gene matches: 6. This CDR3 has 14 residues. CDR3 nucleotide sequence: TGTGCCAGCAGTTTATCAACAGGGGTGGGCGGCTACACCTTC. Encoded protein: CASSLSTGVGGYTF.

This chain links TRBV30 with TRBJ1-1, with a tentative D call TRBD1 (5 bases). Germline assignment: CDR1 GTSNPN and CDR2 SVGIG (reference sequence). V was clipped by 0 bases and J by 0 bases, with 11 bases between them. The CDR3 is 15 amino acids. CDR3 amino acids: CAWSVLRELNTEAFF. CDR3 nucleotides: TGTGCCTGGAGTGTTCTCAGGGAATTGAACACTGAAGCTTTCTTT. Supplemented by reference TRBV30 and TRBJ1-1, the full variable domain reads SQTIHQWPATLVQPVGSPLSLECTVEGTSNPNLYWYRQAAGRGLQLLFYSVGIGQISSEVPQNLSASRPQDRQFILSSKKLLLSDSGFYLCAWSVLRELNTEAFFGQGTRLTVV.

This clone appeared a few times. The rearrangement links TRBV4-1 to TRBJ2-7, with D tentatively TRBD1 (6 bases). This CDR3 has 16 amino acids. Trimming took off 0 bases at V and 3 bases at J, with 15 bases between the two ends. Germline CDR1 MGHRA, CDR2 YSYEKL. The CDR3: CASSQDQGSGGYEQYF. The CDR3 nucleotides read TGCGCCAGCAGCCAAGACCAGGGGTCGGGTGGCTACGAGCAGTACTTC.

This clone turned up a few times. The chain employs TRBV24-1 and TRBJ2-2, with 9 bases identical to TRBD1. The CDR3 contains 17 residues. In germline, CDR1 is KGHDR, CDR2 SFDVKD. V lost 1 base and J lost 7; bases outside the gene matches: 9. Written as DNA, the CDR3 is TGTGCCACCAGTGATTTTCCGAGACAGGGGGTTCACGGGGAGCTGTTTTTT. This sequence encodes CATSDFPRQGVHGELFF.

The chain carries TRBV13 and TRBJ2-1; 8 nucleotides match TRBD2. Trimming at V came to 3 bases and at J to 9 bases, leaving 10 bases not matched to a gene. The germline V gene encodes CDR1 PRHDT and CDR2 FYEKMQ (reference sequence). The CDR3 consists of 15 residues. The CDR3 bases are TGTGCCAGCAGCTTCACCGGACTAGCAACGGGTGAGCAGTTCTTC. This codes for CASSFTGLATGEQFF. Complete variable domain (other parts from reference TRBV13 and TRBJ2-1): AAGVIQSPRHLIKEKRETATLKCYPIPRHDTVYWYQQGPGQDPQFLISFYEKMQSDKGSIPDRFSAQQFSDYHSELNMSSLELGDSALYFCASSFTGLATGEQFFGPGTRLTVL.